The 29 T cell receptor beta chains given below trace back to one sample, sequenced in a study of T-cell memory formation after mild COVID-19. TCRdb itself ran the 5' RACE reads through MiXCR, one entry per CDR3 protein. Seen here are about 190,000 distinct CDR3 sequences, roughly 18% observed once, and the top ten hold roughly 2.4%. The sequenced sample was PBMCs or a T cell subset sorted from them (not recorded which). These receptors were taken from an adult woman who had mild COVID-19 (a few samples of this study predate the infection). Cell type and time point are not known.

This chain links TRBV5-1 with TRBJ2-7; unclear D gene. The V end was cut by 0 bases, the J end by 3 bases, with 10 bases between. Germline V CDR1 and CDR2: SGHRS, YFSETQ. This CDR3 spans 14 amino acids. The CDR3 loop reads CASSLEGPSYEQYF. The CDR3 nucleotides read TGCGCCAGCAGCTTGGAAGGACCGAGCTACGAGCAGTACTTC. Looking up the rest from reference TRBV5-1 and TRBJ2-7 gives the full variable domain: KAGVTQTPRYLIKTRGQQVTLSCSPISGHRSVSWYQQTPGQGLQFLFEYFSETQRNKGNFPGRFSGRQFSNSRSEMNVSTLELGDSALYLCASSLEGPSYEQYFGPGTRLTVT.

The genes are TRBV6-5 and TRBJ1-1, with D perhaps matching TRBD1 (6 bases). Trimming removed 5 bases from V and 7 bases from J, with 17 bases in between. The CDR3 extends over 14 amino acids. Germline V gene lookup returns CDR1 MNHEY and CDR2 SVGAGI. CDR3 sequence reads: CASSTRRGHNEAFF. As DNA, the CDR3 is TGTGCCAGCAGTACTAGGAGGGGACACAATGAAGCTTTCTTT.

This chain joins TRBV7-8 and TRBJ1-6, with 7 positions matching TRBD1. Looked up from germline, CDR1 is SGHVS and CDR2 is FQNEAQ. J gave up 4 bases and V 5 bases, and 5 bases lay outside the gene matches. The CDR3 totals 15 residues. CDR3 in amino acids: CASSPGTDYNSPLHF. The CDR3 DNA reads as TGTGCCAGCAGCCCCGGGACAGATTATAATTCACCCCTCCACTTT.

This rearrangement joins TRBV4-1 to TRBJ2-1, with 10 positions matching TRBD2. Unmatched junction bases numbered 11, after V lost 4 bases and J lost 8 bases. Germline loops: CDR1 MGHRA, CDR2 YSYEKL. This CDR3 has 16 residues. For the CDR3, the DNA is TGCGCCAGCAGCCTGGGGCTAGCGGGAGCAGGCGATGAGCAGTTCTTC. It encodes CASSLGLAGAGDEQFF.

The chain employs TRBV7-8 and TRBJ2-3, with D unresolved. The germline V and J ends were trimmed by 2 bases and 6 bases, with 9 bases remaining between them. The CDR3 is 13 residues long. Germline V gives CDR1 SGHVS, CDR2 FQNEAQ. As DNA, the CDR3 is TGTGCCAGCAGCTTAAATACTGGGGATACGCAGTATTTT. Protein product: CASSLNTGDTQYF.

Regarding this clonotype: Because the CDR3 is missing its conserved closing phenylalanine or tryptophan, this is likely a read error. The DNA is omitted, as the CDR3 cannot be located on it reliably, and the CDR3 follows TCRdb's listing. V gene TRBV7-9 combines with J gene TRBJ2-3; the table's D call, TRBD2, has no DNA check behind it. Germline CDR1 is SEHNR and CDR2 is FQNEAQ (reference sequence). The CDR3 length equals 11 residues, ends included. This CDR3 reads CASSLGLWDSS.

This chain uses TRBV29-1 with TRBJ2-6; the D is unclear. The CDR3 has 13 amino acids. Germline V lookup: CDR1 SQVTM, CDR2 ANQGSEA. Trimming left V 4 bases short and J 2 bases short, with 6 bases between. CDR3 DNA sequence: TGCAGCGTTGGTGAGGCTGGGGCCAACGTCCTGACTTTC. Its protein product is CSVGEAGANVLTF.

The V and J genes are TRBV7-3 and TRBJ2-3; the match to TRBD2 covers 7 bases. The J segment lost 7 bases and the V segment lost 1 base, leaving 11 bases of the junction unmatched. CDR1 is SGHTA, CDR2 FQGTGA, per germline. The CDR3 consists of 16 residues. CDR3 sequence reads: CASSLRTSGRANTQYF. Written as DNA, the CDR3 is TGTGCCAGCAGCTTAAGGACCTCGGGGAGGGCGAATACGCAGTATTTT.

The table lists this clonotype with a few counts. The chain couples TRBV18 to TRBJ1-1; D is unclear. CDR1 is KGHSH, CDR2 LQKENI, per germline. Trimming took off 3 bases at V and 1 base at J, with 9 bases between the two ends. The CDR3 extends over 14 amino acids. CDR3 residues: CASSPSHTNTEAFF. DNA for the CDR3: TGTGCCAGCTCACCGTCACATACGAACACTGAAGCTTTCTTT.

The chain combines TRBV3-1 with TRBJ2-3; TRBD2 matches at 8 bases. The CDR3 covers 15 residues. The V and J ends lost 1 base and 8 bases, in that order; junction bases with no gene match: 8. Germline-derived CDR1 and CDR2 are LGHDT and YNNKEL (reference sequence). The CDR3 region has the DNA TGTGCCAGCAGCCAAGTAAGCGGGAGCTTGAGTACGCAGTATTTT. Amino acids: CASSQVSGSLSTQYF.

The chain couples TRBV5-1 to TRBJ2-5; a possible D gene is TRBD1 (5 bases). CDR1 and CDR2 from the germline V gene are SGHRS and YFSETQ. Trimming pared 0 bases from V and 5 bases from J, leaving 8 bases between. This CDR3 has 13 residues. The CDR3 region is CASSLVGAETQYF. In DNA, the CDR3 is TGCGCCAGCAGCTTGGTTGGGGCGGAGACCCAGTACTTC. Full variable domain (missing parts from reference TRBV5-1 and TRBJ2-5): KAGVTQTPRYLIKTRGQQVTLSCSPISGHRSVSWYQQTPGQGLQFLFEYFSETQRNKGNFPGRFSGRQFSNSRSEMNVSTLELGDSALYLCASSLVGAETQYFGPGTRLLVL.

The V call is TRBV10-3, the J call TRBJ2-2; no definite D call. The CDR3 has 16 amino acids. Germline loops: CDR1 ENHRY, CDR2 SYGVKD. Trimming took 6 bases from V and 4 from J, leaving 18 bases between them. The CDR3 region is CAISTLPETGTGELFF. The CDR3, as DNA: TGTGCCATCAGCACACTACCTGAGACTGGCACCGGGGAGCTGTTTTTT.

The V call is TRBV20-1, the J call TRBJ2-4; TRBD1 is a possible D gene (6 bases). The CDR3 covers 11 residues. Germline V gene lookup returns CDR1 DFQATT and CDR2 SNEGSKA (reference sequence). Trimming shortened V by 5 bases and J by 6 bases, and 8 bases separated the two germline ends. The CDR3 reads CSAGRGNIQYF. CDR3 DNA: TGCAGTGCTGGCAGGGGAAACATTCAGTACTTC.

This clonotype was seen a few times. The chain's CDR3 is CASSLELGEQYF. DNA for the CDR3: TGTGCCAGCAGCTTAGAGTTGGGTGAGCAGTACTTC. The chain employs TRBV7-9 and TRBJ2-7; no clear D gene. This CDR3 contains 12 residues. The germline V gene has CDR1 SEHNR and CDR2 FQNEAQ (reference sequence). The germline V and J ends were trimmed by 1 base and 7 bases, with 8 bases remaining between them. The whole variable domain, filled in from reference TRBV7-9 and TRBJ2-7, reads DTGVSQNPRHKITKRGQNVTFRCDPISEHNRLYWYRQTLGQGPEFLTYFQNEAQLEKSRLLSDRFSAERPKGSFSTLEIQRTEQGDSAMYLCASSLELGEQYFGPGTRLTVT.

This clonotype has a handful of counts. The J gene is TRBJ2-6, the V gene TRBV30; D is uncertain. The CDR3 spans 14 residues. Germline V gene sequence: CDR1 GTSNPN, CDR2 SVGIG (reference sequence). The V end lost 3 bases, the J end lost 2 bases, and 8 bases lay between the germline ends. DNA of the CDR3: TGTGCCTGGAGCGACTTCCCTGGGGCCAACGTCCTGACTTTC. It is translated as CAWSDFPGANVLTF.

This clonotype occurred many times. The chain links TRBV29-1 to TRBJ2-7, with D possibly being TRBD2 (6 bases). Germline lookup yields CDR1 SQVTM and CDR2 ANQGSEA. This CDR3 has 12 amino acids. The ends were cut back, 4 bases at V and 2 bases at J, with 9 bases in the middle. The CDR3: CSVGGGTYEQYF. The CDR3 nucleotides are TGCAGCGTTGGCGGCGGGACCTACGAGCAGTACTTC.

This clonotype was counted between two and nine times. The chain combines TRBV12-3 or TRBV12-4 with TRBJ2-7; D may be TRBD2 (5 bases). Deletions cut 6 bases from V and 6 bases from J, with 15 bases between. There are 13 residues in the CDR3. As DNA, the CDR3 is TGTGCCAGCAGACGCCGGGATCTAGGCGAGCAGTACTTC. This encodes CASRRRDLGEQYF.

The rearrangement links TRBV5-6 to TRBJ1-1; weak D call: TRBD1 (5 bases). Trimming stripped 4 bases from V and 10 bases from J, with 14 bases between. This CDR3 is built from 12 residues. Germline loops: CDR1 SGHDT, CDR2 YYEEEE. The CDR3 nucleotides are TGTGCCAGCAGCACCGGGGGTTTGGGAGCTTTCTTT. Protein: CASSTGGLGAFF.

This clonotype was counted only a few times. The DNA of the CDR3 is TGCGCCAGCAGCACGGACCTGAACACTGAAGCTTTCTTT. Residues: CASSTDLNTEAFF. The chain employs TRBV5-1 and TRBJ1-1; D gene ambiguous. This CDR3 comprises 13 residues. Germline V gene sequence: CDR1 SGHRS, CDR2 YFSETQ. Trimming took off 4 bases at V and 0 bases at J, with 7 bases between the two ends. The variable domain in full, completed from reference TRBV5-1 and TRBJ1-1, reads KAGVTQTPRYLIKTRGQQVTLSCSPISGHRSVSWYQQTPGQGLQFLFEYFSETQRNKGNFPGRFSGRQFSNSRSEMNVSTLELGDSALYLCASSTDLNTEAFFGQGTRLTVV.

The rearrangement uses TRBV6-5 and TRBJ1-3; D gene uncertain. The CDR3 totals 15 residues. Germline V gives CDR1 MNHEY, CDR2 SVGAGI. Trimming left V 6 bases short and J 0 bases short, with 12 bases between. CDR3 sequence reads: CASRRTGNSGNTIYF. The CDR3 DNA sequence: TGTGCCAGCAGACGGACGGGAAACTCTGGAAACACCATATATTTT.

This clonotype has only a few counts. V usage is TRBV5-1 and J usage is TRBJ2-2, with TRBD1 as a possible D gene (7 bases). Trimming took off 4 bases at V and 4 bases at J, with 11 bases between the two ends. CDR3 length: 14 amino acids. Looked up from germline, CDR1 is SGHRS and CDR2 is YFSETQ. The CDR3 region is CASSRQGGTGELFF. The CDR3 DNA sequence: TGCGCCAGCAGCCGACAGGGAGGCACCGGGGAGCTGTTTTTT.

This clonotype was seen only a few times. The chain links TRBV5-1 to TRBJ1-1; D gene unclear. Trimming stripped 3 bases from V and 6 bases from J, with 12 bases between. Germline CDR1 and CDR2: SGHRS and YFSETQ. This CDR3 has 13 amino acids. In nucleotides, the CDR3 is TGCGCCAGCAGCTACTCTAGTAATTCTGAAGCTTTCTTT. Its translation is CASSYSSNSEAFF. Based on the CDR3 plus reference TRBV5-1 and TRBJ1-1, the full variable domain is KAGVTQTPRYLIKTRGQQVTLSCSPISGHRSVSWYQQTPGQGLQFLFEYFSETQRNKGNFPGRFSGRQFSNSRSEMNVSTLELGDSALYLCASSYSSNSEAFFGQGTRLTVV.

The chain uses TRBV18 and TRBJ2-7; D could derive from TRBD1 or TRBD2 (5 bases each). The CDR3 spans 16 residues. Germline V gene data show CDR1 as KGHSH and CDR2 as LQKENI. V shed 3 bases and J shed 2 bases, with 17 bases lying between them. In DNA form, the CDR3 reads TGTGCCAGCTCACCTCGCCAGGGAGTAAGTGCCTACGAGCAGTACTTC. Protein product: CASSPRQGVSAYEQYF.

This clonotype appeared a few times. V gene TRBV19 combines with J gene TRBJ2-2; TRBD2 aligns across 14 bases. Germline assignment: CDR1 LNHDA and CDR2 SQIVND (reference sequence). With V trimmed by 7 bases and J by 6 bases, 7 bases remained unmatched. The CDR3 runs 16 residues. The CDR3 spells CASTIKGLAGAGELFF. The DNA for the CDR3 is TGTGCCAGTACCATTAAGGGACTAGCGGGAGCCGGGGAGCTGTTTTTT.

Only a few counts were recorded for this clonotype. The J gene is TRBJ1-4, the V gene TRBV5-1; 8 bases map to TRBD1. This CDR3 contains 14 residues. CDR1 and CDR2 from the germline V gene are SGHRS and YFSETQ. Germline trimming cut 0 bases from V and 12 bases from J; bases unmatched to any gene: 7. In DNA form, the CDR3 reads TGCGCCAGCAGCTTGGGGACAGGGTCCAGGGAACTGTTTTTT. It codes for CASSLGTGSRELFF.

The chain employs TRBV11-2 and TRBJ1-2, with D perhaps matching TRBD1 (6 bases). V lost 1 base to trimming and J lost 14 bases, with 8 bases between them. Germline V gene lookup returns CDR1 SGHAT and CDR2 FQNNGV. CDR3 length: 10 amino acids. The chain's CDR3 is CASSLAGATF. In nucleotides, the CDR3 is TGTGCCAGCAGCTTAGCGGGGGCAACCTTC.

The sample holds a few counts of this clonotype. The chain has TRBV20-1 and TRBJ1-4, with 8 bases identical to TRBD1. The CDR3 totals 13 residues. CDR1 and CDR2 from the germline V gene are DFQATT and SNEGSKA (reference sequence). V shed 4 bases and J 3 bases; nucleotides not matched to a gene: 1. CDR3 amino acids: CSAKTGANEKLFF. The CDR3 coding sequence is TGCAGTGCTAAGACAGGGGCTAATGAAAAACTGTTTTTT.

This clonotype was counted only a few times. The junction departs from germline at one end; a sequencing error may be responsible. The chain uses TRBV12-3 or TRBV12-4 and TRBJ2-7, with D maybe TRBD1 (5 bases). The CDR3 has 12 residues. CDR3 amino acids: CASSFSGLGPRF. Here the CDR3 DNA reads TGTGCCAGCAGTTTCTCAGGTTTGGGGCCACGATTC.

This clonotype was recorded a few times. CDR3 amino acids: CASGRDRAQGTQYF. In DNA form, the CDR3 reads TGTGCCAGCGGAAGGGACAGGGCGCAGGGGACCCAGTACTTC. The chain carries TRBV27 and TRBJ2-5; 9 positions match TRBD1. The J segment lost 7 bases and the V segment lost 8 bases, leaving 11 bases of the junction unmatched. The CDR3 spans 14 residues. The germline V gene encodes CDR1 MNHEY and CDR2 SMNVEV (reference sequence).